The rows below give T cell receptor beta chains drawn from one sample of a study of PD-L1 blockade in urothelial cancer. Data came from immunoSEQ multiplex PCR; TCRdb stores just in-frame clones and leaves some out. The repertoire includes around 26,000 clones, approximately 86% of them detected once, and roughly 1.6% sits in the top ten. The starting material was PBMCs, obtained around atezolizumab (anti-PD-L1) treatment. The receptors derive from a man aged 70-80 years with urothelial cancer. The CDR3 runs from the conserved cysteine through the conserved F or W. A D gene is named only where the DNA matches it firmly. Only part of the rows carry a size: once, few, many, or a class if the clone is expanded.

v_gene: TRBV28
j_gene: TRBJ2-7
d_gene: NA
abundance: few
CDR3aa: CASIPVDRPVSGQYF
CDR3nt: TGTGCCAGCATCCCAGTAGACAGGCCCGTCTCGGGGCAGTACTTC

v_gene: TRBV6-1
j_gene: TRBJ1-2
d_gene: TRBD1
abundance: few
CDR3aa: CASSATDQGATTF
CDR3nt: TGTGCCAGCAGTGCGACCGACCAGGGGGCCACCACCTTC

v_gene: TRBV28
j_gene: TRBJ1-2
d_gene: TRBD1
abundance: few
CDR3aa: CASSLLDRAWSGYTF
CDR3nt: TGTGCCAGCAGTTTATTAGACAGGGCTTGGAGTGGCTACACCTTC

v_gene: TRBV19
j_gene: TRBJ2-7
d_gene: TRBD1
abundance: NA
CDR3aa: CASSPGQVTYEQYF
CDR3nt: TGTGCCAGTAGTCCGGGACAGGTCACCTACGAGCAGTACTTC

v_gene: TRBV18
j_gene: TRBJ2-1
d_gene: TRBD2
abundance: NA
CDR3aa: CASSPGLADNEQFF
CDR3nt: TGTGCCAGCTCACCAGGGCTAGCGGACAATGAGCAGTTCTTC

v_gene: TRBV7-2
j_gene: TRBJ2-1
d_gene: TRBD2
abundance: NA
CDR3aa: CASSLGSGNEQFF
CDR3nt: TGTGCCAGCAGCTTAGGTAGCGGGAATGAGCAGTTCTTC

v_gene: TRBV4-1
j_gene: TRBJ2-1
d_gene: NA
abundance: NA
CDR3aa: CASSQPSGAYNEQFF
CDR3nt: TGCGCCAGCAGCCAGCCCTCCGGGGCCTACAATGAGCAGTTCTTC

v_gene: TRBV4-1
j_gene: TRBJ1-5
d_gene: NA
abundance: NA
CDR3aa: CASSQRDIKSSQPQHF
CDR3nt: TGCGCCAGCAGCCAACGGGACATCAAAAGCAGTCAGCCCCAGCATTTT

v_gene: TRBV9
j_gene: TRBJ1-1
d_gene: TRBD1
abundance: NA
CDR3aa: CASNRGGNTEAFF
CDR3nt: TGTGCCAGCAACAGGGGAGGGAACACTGAAGCTTTCTTT

v_gene: TRBV28
j_gene: TRBJ1-3
d_gene: NA
abundance: NA
CDR3aa: CASSLGQGGGNTIYF
CDR3nt: TGTGCCAGCAGTTTAGGGCAGGGAGGTGGAAACACCATATATTTT

v_gene: TRBV7-2
j_gene: TRBJ2-5
d_gene: NA
abundance: NA
CDR3aa: CASSFTGGPQETQYF
CDR3nt: TGTGCCAGCAGCTTTACTGGCGGGCCCCAAGAGACCCAGTACTTC

v_gene: TRBV18
j_gene: TRBJ2-1
d_gene: TRBD2
abundance: NA
CDR3aa: CASSVLAGGNEQFF
CDR3nt: TGTGCCAGCTCAGTACTAGCGGGAGGAAATGAGCAGTTCTTC

v_gene: TRBV12-5
j_gene: TRBJ2-7
d_gene: NA
abundance: NA
CDR3aa: CASGLVVRQGRYEQYF
CDR3nt: TGTGCTAGTGGTTTGGTAGTTCGGCAGGGTAGGTACGAGCAGTACTTC

v_gene: TRBV10-3
j_gene: TRBJ1-3
d_gene: NA
abundance: NA
CDR3aa: CAIGVDRGNTIYF
CDR3nt: TGTGCCATCGGGGTAGACAGAGGAAACACCATATATTTT

v_gene: TRBV4-1
j_gene: TRBJ2-1
d_gene: NA
abundance: NA
CDR3aa: CASSQAPSPYNEQFF
CDR3nt: TGCGCCAGCAGCCAAGCCCCATCCCCCTACAATGAGCAGTTCTTC

v_gene: TRBV6-1
j_gene: TRBJ2-1
d_gene: TRBD2
abundance: NA
CDR3aa: CASRTGGYNEQFF
CDR3nt: TGTGCCAGCCGAACGGGGGGATACAATGAGCAGTTCTTC

v_gene: TRBV5-1
j_gene: TRBJ2-7
d_gene: TRBD2
abundance: once
CDR3aa: CASSAPLAGALRTTYYEQYF
CDR3nt: TGCGCCAGCAGCGCCCCCCTAGCGGGAGCTTTACGGACCACCTACTACGAGCAGTACTTC

v_gene: TRBV28
j_gene: TRBJ2-7
d_gene: TRBD2
abundance: NA
CDR3aa: CASSSPASGKSSYEQYF
CDR3nt: TGTGCCAGCAGTTCACCCGCTAGCGGGAAGAGCTCCTACGAGCAGTACTTC

v_gene: TRBV5-8
j_gene: TRBJ2-1
d_gene: NA
abundance: NA
CDR3aa: CASPLRGFNEQFF
CDR3nt: TGTGCCAGCCCCTTGAGGGGGTTTAATGAGCAGTTCTTC

v_gene: TRBV19
j_gene: TRBJ2-3
d_gene: NA
abundance: once
CDR3aa: CASSTLASRDTQYF
CDR3nt: TGTGCCAGTAGTACCCTAGCGTCCCGGGATACGCAGTATTTT

v_gene: TRBV2
j_gene: TRBJ1-4
d_gene: NA
abundance: few
CDR3aa: CASSVRAETNEKLFF
CDR3nt: TGTGCCAGCAGTGTGCGGGCGGAAACTAATGAAAAACTGTTTTTT

v_gene: TRBV5-1
j_gene: TRBJ1-4
d_gene: TRBD1
abundance: NA
CDR3aa: CASSRDRATNEKLFF
CDR3nt: TGCGCCAGCAGCCGGGACAGGGCAACTAATGAAAAACTGTTTTTT